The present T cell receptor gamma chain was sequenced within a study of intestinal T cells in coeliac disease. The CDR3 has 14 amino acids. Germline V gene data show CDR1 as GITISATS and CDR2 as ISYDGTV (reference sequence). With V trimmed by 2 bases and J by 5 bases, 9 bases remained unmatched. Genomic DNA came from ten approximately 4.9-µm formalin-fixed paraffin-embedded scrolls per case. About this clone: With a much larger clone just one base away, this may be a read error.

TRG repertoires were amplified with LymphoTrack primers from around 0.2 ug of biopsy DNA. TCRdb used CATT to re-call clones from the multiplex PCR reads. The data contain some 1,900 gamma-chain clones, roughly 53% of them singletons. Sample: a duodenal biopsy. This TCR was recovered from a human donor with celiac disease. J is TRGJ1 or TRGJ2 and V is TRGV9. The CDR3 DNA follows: TGTGCCTTGTGGGAGGCGTCCGGGAATTATAAGAAACTCTTT. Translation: CALWEASGNYKKLF.